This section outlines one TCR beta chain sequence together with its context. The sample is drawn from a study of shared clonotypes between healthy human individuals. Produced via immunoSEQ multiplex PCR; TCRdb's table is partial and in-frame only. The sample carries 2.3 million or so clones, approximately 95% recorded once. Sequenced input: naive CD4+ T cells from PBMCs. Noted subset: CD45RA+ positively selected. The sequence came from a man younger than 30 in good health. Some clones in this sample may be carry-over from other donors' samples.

The CDR3 region has the DNA TGTGCCAGCAGTAAATTACAGGGGTCCAATCAGCCCCAGCATTTT. Its translation: CASSKLQGSNQPQHF. This rearrangement joins TRBV27 to TRBJ1-5; 7 bases agree with TRBD1. V lost 5 bases and J lost 3; bases outside the gene matches: 7. The CDR3 loop spans 15 amino acids. Looked up from germline, CDR1 is MNHEY and CDR2 is SMNVEV (reference sequence).